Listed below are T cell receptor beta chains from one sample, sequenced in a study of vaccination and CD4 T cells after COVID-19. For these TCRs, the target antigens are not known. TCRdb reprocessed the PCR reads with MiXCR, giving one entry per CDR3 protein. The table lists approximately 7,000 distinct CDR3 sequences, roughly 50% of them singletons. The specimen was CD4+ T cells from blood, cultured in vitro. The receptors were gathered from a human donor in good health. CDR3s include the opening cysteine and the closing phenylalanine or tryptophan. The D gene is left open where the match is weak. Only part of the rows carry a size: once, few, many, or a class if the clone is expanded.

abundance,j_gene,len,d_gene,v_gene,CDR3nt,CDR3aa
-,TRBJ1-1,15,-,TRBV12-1,TGTGCCAGCAGCTTCAGCGGACGGGGTAACACTGAAGCTTTCTTT,CASSFSGRGNTEAFF
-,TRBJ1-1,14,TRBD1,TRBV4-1,TGCGCCAGCAGCCAAGAGGACAGGGCAAACGAAGCTTTCTTT,CASSQEDRANEAFF
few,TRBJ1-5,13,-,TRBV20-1,TGCAGTGCTAGTAGGACCAAAGATCAGCCCCAGCATTTT,CSASRTKDQPQHF
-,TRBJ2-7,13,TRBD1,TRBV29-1,TGCAGCGTTGAACAGGGGGATACCTACGAGCAGTACTTC,CSVEQGDTYEQYF
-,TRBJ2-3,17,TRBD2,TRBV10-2,TGCGCCAGCAGAGGATCGGGACTAGCGGGCGACACAGATACGCAGTATTTT,CASRGSGLAGDTDTQYF
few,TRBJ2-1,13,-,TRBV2,TGTGCCAGCGGAGAAGTATCCTACAATGAGCAGTTCTTC,CASGEVSYNEQFF
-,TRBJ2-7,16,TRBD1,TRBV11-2,TGTGCCAGCAGCTTAACCGGGACAGGGGGCAACTACGAGCAGTACTTC,CASSLTGTGGNYEQYF
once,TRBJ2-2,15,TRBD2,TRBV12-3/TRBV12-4,TGTGCCAGCAGGAAAGTAGCGGGGACGACCGGGGAGCTGTTTTTT,CASRKVAGTTGELFF
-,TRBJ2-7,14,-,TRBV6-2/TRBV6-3,TGTGCCAGCACTCCAAGTTTGGGGGGCAGGGTGCAGTACTTC,CASTPSLGGRVQYF
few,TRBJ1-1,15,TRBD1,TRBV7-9,TGTGCCAGCAGCCCATCCGGGACAGGTGGGAATGAAGCTTTCTTT,CASSPSGTGGNEAFF
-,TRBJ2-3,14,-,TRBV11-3,TGTGCCAGCAGCTCTAACGGAAACACAGATACGCAGTATTTT,CASSSNGNTDTQYF
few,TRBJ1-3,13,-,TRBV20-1,TGCAGTGCTAGTAGAGGACCCGGAAACACCATATATTTT,CSASRGPGNTIYF
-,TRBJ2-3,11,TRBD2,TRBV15,TGTGCCACCTCACTAGCGGATACGCAGTATTTT,CATSLADTQYF
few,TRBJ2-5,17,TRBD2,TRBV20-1,TGCAGTGCCGGAGATTGGCTAGCGGGAGTAACATCGGAGACCCAGTACTTC,CSAGDWLAGVTSETQYF
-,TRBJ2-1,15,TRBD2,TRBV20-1,TGCAGTGCTAGTGGTCGTGGGGGGGGTACGAATGAGCAGTTCTTC,CSASGRGGGTNEQFF
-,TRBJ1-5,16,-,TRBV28,TGTGCCAGCAGTTTAATCCCAGGGTCGGGCAATCAGCCCCAGCATTTT,CASSLIPGSGNQPQHF
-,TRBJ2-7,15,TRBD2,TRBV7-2,TGTGCCAGCAGCACTAGACTAGCGGGGACCTACGAGCAGTACTTC,CASSTRLAGTYEQYF
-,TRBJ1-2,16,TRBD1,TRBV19,TGTGCCAGTAGTAGGGCGGACAGGGCCCCTACCTATGGCTACACCTTC,CASSRADRAPTYGYTF
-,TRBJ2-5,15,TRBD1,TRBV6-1,TGTGCCAGCAGTGTACGACAGGGGGCGGGGGAGACCCAGTACTTC,CASSVRQGAGETQYF
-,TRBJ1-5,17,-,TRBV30,TGTGCCTGGGGTAAAAACTCAGGCTCTTTGAGCAATCAGCCCCAGCATTTT,CAWGKNSGSLSNQPQHF
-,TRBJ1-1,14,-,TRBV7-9,TGTGCCAGCAGCCCAGGATCCGAGAACACTGAAGCTTTCTTT,CASSPGSENTEAFF
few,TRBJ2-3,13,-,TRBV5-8,TGTGCCAGCAGCAAACGACTAGCAGATACGCAGTATTTT,CASSKRLADTQYF
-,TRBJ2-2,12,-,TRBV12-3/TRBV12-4,TGTGCCAGCAGTTTTAGCCCCGGTGGGCTGTTTTTT,CASSFSPGGLFF
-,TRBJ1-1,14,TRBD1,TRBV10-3,TGTGCCATCAGAGAGGGACAGGGGTTCCCTGAAGCTTTCTTT,CAIREGQGFPEAFF
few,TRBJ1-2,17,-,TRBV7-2,TGTGCCAGCAGCTTGAGGCCCGAAGCCGGAAGAAACTATGGCTACACCTTC,CASSLRPEAGRNYGYTF
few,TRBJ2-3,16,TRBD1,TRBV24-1,TGTGCCACCAGTGATGTGCCGGGACAGGGCACAGATACGCAGTATTTT,CATSDVPGQGTDTQYF
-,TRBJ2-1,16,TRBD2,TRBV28,TGTGCCAGCAGTGGGGTAGCGGGGGGCCTAAACAATGAGCAGTTCTTC,CASSGVAGGLNNEQFF
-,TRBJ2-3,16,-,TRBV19,TGTGCCAGTAGTATGGGCGGGGTTGGTGGCACAGATACGCAGTATTTT,CASSMGGVGGTDTQYF
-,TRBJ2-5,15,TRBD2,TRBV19,TGTGCCAGTAATTCTCTAGCGGGAGCCCTCGAGACCCAGTACTTC,CASNSLAGALETQYF
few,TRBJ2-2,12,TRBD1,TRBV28,TGTGCCAGCAGTTCAACAGGGGAGGAGCTGTTTTTT,CASSSTGEELFF
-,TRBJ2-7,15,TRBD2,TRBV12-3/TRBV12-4,TGTGCCAGCAGTCCCCAGACTAGCGGGGTGGGGGAGCAGTACTTC,CASSPQTSGVGEQYF
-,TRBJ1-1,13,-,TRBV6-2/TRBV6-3,TGTGCCAGCACCGATAATCCGAACACTGAAGCTTTCTTT,CASTDNPNTEAFF
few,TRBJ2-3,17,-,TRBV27,TGTGCCAGCAGTTCGCCTTTCGGGCTCGTCGACACAGATACGCAGTATTTT,CASSSPFGLVDTDTQYF
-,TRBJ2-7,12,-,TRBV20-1,TGCAGTGCTAGAGGGCCATCCTACGAGCAGTACTTC,CSARGPSYEQYF
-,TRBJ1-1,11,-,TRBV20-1,TGCAGTGCTAGTAGTGGGGCTGAAGCTTTCTTT,CSASSGAEAFF
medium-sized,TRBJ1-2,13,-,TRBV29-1,TGCAGCGTTGAAAGCTACCGGGGCTATGGCTACACCTTC,CSVESYRGYGYTF
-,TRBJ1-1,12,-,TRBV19,TGTGCCAGTAGTAGACAGAACACTGAAGCTTTCTTT,CASSRQNTEAFF
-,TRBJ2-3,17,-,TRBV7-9,TGTGCCAGCAGCTTAACCGGCGTAGCACTACTTGCAGATACGCAGTATTTT,CASSLTGVALLADTQYF
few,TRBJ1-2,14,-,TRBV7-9,TGTGCCAGCAGCGTCAGTACAGGAGTCTATGGCTACACCTTC,CASSVSTGVYGYTF
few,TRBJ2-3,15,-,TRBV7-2,TGTGCCAGCAGCAGAGATGGGGGGAGCACAGATACGCAGTATTTT,CASSRDGGSTDTQYF
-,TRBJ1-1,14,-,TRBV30,TGTGCCTGGGTGTCTGCATGGGGGGGGTCTGAAGCTTTCTTT,CAWVSAWGGSEAFF
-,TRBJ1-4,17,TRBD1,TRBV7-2,TGTGCCAGCAGCCATCCCGTACAGGGGGCGAGAAGTGAAAAACTGTTTTTT,CASSHPVQGARSEKLFF